This T cell receptor beta chain appears in the sequencing data of a study of PD-1 blockade in mismatch repair-deficient tumors. Germline V gene lookup returns CDR1 MNHEY and CDR2 SMNVEV (reference sequence). This CDR3 comprises 14 residues. V lost 0 bases and J lost 6, with 12 bases in between. Libraries were prepared by immunoSEQ multiplex PCR; TCRdb keeps only in-frame clonotypes and omits some of them. There are 75,000 to 85,000 clones in the sample; 65% to 85% occur only once, and 2.5% to 3% lies in the top ten. The chain combines TRBV27 with TRBJ2-7; tentative D call: TRBD1 (5 bases). The sequenced sample was peripheral blood, obtained 12 weeks after starting pembrolizumab. This TCR was recovered from an adult with mismatch repair-deficient cancer. The CDR3 bases are TGTGCCAGCAGTTTATCTCAGGGATCGGGCGAGCAGTACTTC. Translating it yields CASSLSQGSGEQYF.